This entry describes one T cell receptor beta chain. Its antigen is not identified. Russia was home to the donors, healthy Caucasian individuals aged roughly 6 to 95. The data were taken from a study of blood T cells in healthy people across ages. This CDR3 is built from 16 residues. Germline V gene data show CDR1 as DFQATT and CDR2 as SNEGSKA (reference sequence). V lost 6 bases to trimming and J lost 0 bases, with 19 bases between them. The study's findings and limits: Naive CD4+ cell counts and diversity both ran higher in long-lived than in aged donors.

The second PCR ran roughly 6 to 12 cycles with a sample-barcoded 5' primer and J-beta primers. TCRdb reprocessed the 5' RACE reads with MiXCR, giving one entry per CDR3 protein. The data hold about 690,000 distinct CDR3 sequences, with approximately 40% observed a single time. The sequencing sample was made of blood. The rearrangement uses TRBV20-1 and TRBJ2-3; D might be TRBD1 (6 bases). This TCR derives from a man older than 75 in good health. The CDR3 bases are TGCAGTGCCCCGACCCTTACAGGGATTAGCACAGATACGCAGTATTTT. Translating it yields CSAPTLTGISTDTQYF.